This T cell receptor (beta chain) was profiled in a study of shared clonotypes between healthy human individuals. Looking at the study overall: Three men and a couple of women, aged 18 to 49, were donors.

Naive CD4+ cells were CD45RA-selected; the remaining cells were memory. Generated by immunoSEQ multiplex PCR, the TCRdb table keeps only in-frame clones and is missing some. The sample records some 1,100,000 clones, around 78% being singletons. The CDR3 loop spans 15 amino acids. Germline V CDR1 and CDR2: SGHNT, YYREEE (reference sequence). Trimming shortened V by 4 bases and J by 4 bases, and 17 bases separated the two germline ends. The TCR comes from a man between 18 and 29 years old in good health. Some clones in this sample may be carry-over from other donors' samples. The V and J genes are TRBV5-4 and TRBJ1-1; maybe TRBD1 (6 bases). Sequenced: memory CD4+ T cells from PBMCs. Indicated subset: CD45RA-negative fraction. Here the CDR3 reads CASSHRRGAVTEAFF. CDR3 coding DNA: TGTGCCAGCAGCCACCGACGGGGGGCTGTCACTGAAGCTTTCTTT. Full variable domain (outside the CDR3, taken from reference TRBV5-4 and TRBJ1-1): ETGVTQSPTHLIKTRGQQVTLRCSSQSGHNTVSWYQQALGQGPQFIFQYYREEENGRGNFPPRFSGLQFPNYSSELNVNALELDDSALYLCASSHRRGAVTEAFFGQGTRLTVV.